These T cell receptor beta chains were read from a single sample in a study of blood T cell repertoires in COVID-19. The repertoire was sequenced with immunoSEQ multiplex PCR; TCRdb's copy has only in-frame clones and lacks some. The data hold about 170,000 clones, with approximately 90% observed a single time. Sequenced material: peripheral blood. The receptors shown here come from a man between 18 and 35 years old with active or convalescent COVID-19. The CDR3 runs from the conserved cysteine through the conserved F or W. The order of the fields is D gene, clone size, V gene, J gene, CDR3 protein, CDR3 DNA. D genes are given only for firm matches. Where a row states a size, it is once, few, many or the class of an expanded clone; other rows omit it.

d_call: .
clone_size: .
v_call: TRBV5-4
j_call: TRBJ1-2
cdr3_aa: CASSNGTSIGYTF
cdr3_nt: TGTGCCAGCAGCAACGGGACATCTATCGGGTACACCTTC

d_call: TRBD1
clone_size: .
v_call: TRBV7-2
j_call: TRBJ2-7
cdr3_aa: CASSPVTGGRYEQYF
cdr3_nt: TGTGCCAGCAGCCCTGTGACAGGGGGAAGGTACGAGCAGTACTTC

d_call: .
clone_size: .
v_call: TRBV11-2
j_call: TRBJ1-1
cdr3_aa: CASSLTGTEAFF
cdr3_nt: TGTGCCAGCAGCTTAACGGGAACAGAAGCTTTCTTT

d_call: TRBD2
clone_size: .
v_call: TRBV5-1
j_call: TRBJ2-2
cdr3_aa: CASSLRAGALNTGELFF
cdr3_nt: TGCGCCAGCAGCTTGCGAGCGGGGGCGTTGAACACCGGGGAGCTGTTTTTT

d_call: TRBD1
clone_size: .
v_call: TRBV5-1
j_call: TRBJ1-4
cdr3_aa: CASSLGQSNEKLFF
cdr3_nt: TGCGCCAGCAGCCTGGGACAGAGTAATGAAAAACTGTTTTTT

d_call: .
clone_size: .
v_call: TRBV5-4
j_call: TRBJ1-2
cdr3_aa: CASSSSGSLYGYTF
cdr3_nt: TGTGCCAGCAGCTCCTCGGGGAGCTTGTATGGCTACACCTTC

d_call: TRBD1
clone_size: .
v_call: TRBV5-4
j_call: TRBJ2-7
cdr3_aa: CASSYERTGARGEQYF
cdr3_nt: TGTGCCAGCAGTTATGAAAGGACAGGGGCTCGTGGAGAGCAGTACTTC

d_call: .
clone_size: .
v_call: TRBV5-1
j_call: TRBJ1-5
cdr3_aa: CASSLDGINQPQHF
cdr3_nt: TGCGCCAGCAGCTTGGACGGGATTAATCAGCCCCAGCATTTT

d_call: TRBD1
clone_size: .
v_call: TRBV7-2
j_call: TRBJ1-6
cdr3_aa: CASSLTGQGGGSPLHF
cdr3_nt: TGTGCCAGCAGCTTAACTGGACAGGGGGGGGGTTCACCCCTCCACTTT

d_call: TRBD2
clone_size: .
v_call: TRBV5-1
j_call: TRBJ2-1
cdr3_aa: CASSAASGGRSEQFF
cdr3_nt: TGCGCCAGCAGCGCGGCTAGCGGGGGGAGGAGTGAGCAGTTCTTC

d_call: TRBD1
clone_size: once
v_call: TRBV11-3
j_call: TRBJ2-7
cdr3_aa: CASSLGTGGYGEQYF
cdr3_nt: TGTGCCAGCAGCCTCGGGACAGGGGGCTATGGGGAGCAGTACTTC

d_call: .
clone_size: few
v_call: TRBV3-1/TRBV3-2
j_call: TRBJ1-5
cdr3_aa: CASSQEQGQPQHF
cdr3_nt: TGTGCCAGCAGCCAAGAGCAGGGGCAGCCCCAGCATTTT

d_call: TRBD2
clone_size: once
v_call: TRBV19
j_call: TRBJ2-4
cdr3_aa: CASSNPLAGAQQYF
cdr3_nt: TGTGCCAGTAGTAACCCACTAGCGGGGGCCCAACAGTACTTC

d_call: TRBD2
clone_size: .
v_call: TRBV7-3
j_call: TRBJ2-1
cdr3_aa: CASSLRSGAGRDEQFF
cdr3_nt: TGTGCCAGCAGCTTAAGGAGCGGGGCGGGTAGGGATGAGCAGTTCTTC

d_call: TRBD2
clone_size: .
v_call: TRBV7-9
j_call: TRBJ2-5
cdr3_aa: CASSSSGLAEETQYF
cdr3_nt: TGTGCCAGCAGCTCGTCGGGACTAGCGGAAGAGACCCAGTACTTC

d_call: TRBD2
clone_size: once
v_call: TRBV30
j_call: TRBJ2-1
cdr3_aa: CAWDHGTSGNEQFF
cdr3_nt: TGTGCCTGGGATCACGGGACTAGCGGCAATGAGCAGTTCTTC

d_call: .
clone_size: .
v_call: TRBV9
j_call: TRBJ1-6
cdr3_aa: CASSADRTSPLHF
cdr3_nt: TGTGCCAGCAGCGCTGACAGGACTTCACCCCTCCACTTT

d_call: .
clone_size: few
v_call: TRBV7-9
j_call: TRBJ1-2
cdr3_aa: CASSSAGPSPGYTF
cdr3_nt: TGTGCCAGCAGCTCCGCGGGACCCTCCCCTGGCTACACCTTC

d_call: TRBD1
clone_size: .
v_call: TRBV27
j_call: TRBJ1-5
cdr3_aa: CASSLQQGAQPQHF
cdr3_nt: TGTGCCAGCAGTCTCCAACAGGGGGCTCAGCCCCAGCATTTT

d_call: TRBD2
clone_size: .
v_call: TRBV5-1
j_call: TRBJ2-2
cdr3_aa: CASSLTTSLNTGELFF
cdr3_nt: TGCGCCAGCAGCTTAACGACTAGCTTAAACACCGGGGAGCTGTTTTTT

d_call: TRBD2
clone_size: once
v_call: TRBV5-1
j_call: TRBJ2-1
cdr3_aa: CASSLPQLAGTHNEQFF
cdr3_nt: TGCGCCAGCAGCTTGCCCCAACTAGCGGGAACGCACAATGAGCAGTTCTTC

d_call: TRBD2
clone_size: .
v_call: TRBV3-1/TRBV3-2
j_call: TRBJ2-5
cdr3_aa: CASSLPSGGETQYF
cdr3_nt: TGTGCCAGCAGTCTCCCTAGCGGGGGGGAGACCCAGTACTTC

d_call: TRBD1
clone_size: .
v_call: TRBV19
j_call: TRBJ1-4
cdr3_aa: CASGQGWEKLFF
cdr3_nt: TGTGCCAGTGGACAGGGATGGGAAAAACTGTTTTTT

d_call: .
clone_size: .
v_call: TRBV19
j_call: TRBJ1-5
cdr3_aa: CASSAPIGGGSQPQHF
cdr3_nt: TGTGCCAGTAGTGCCCCCATAGGCGGGGGTAGTCAGCCCCAGCATTTT

d_call: .
clone_size: once
v_call: TRBV11-2
j_call: TRBJ2-5
cdr3_aa: CASSSFGGGETQYF
cdr3_nt: TGTGCCAGCAGCTCTTTCGGGGGTGGAGAGACCCAGTACTTC

d_call: TRBD1
clone_size: .
v_call: TRBV2
j_call: TRBJ2-6
cdr3_aa: CASGTGLAGANVLTF
cdr3_nt: TGTGCCAGCGGGACAGGGCTCGCGGGGGCCAACGTCCTGACTTTC

d_call: .
clone_size: .
v_call: TRBV7-3
j_call: TRBJ1-1
cdr3_aa: CASSSQGVGTEAFF
cdr3_nt: TGTGCCAGCAGTTCACAGGGTGTGGGCACTGAAGCTTTCTTT